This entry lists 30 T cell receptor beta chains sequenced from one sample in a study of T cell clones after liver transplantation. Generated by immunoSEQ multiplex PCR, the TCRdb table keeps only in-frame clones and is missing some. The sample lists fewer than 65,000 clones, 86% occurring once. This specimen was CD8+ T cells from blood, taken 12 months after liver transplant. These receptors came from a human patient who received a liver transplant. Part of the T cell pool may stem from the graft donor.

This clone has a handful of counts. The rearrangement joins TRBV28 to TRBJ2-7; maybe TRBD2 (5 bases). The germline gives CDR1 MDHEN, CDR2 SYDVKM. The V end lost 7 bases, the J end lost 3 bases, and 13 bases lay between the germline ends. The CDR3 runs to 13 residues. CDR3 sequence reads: CASNEGEGYEQYF. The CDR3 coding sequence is TGTGCCAGCAACGAGGGAGAGGGCTACGAGCAGTACTTC.

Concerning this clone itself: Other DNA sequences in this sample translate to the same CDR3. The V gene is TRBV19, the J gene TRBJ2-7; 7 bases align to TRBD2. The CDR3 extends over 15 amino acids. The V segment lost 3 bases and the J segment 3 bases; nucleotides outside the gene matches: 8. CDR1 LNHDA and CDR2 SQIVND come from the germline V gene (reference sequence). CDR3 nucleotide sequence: TGTGCCAGTAGTATCGGTAGCGGGCCCCTCTACGAGCAGTACTTC. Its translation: CASSIGSGPLYEQYF.

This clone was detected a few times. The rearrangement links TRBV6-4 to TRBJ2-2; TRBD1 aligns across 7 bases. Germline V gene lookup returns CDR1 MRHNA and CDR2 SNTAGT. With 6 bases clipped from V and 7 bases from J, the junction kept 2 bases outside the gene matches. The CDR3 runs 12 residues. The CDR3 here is CASRQGIGELFF. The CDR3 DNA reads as TGTGCCAGCAGACAGGGGATCGGGGAGCTGTTTTTT.

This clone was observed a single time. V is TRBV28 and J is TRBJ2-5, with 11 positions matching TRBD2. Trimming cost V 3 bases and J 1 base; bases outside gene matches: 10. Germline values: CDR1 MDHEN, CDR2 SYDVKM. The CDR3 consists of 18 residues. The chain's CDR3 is CASSLPLGTSGLQETQYF. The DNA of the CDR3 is TGTGCCAGCAGTTTGCCTCTTGGGACTAGCGGACTCCAAGAGACCCAGTACTTC. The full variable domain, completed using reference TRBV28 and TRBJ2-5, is DVKVTQSSRYLVKRTGEKVFLECVQDMDHENMFWYRQDPGLGLRLIYFSYDVKMKEKGDIPEGYSVSREKKERFSLILESASTNQTSMYLCASSLPLGTSGLQETQYFGPGTRLLVL.

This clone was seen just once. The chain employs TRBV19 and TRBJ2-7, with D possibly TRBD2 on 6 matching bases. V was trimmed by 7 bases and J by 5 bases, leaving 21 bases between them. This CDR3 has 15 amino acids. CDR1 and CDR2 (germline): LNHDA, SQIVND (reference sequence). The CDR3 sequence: CASTAGLGHQDEQYF. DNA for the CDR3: TGTGCCAGTACCGCGGGGTTAGGCCATCAGGACGAGCAGTACTTC.

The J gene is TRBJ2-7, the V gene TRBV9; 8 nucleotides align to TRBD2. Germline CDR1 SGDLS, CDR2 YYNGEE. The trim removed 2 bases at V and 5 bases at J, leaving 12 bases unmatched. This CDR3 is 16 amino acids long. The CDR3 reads CASSVFPGRGVDEQYF. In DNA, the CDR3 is TGTGCCAGCAGCGTCTTCCCCGGGAGGGGGGTCGACGAGCAGTACTTC.

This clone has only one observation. The CDR3 reads CASSLGVGTSGRGPNEQYF. The DNA of the CDR3 is TGTGCCAGCAGCTTAGGGGTTGGGACTAGCGGGAGGGGGCCTAACGAGCAGTACTTC. The chain couples TRBV7-2 to TRBJ2-7; 16 bases fit TRBD2. The CDR3 extends over 19 amino acids. The junction had 11 bases not matched to a gene; V was cut back by 1 base and J by 5 bases. In germline, CDR1 is SGHTA, CDR2 FQGNSA.

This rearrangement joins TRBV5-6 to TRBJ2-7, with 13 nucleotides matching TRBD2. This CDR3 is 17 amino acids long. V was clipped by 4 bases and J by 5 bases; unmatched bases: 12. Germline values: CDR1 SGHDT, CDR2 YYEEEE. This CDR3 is CASSITSGRAGFDEQYF. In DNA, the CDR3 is TGTGCCAGCAGCATAACTAGCGGGAGGGCCGGATTTGACGAGCAGTACTTC.

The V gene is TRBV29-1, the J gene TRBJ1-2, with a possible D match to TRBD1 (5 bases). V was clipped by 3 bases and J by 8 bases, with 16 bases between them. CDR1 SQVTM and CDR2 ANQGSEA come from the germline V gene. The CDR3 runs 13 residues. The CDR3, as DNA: TGCAGCGTTGATTACCCAGGGACCGACGGCTACACCTTC. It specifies CSVDYPGTDGYTF.

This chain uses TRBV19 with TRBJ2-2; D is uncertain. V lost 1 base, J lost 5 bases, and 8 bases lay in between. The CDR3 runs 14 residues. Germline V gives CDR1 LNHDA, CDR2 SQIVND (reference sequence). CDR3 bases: TGTGCCAGTAGTATAGGGGGATGGACCGGGGAGCTGTTTTTT. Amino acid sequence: CASSIGGWTGELFF. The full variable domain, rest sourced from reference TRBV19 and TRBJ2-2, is DGGITQSPKYLFRKEGQNVTLSCEQNLNHDAMYWYRQDPGQGLRLIYYSQIVNDFQKGDIAEGYSVSREKKESFPLTVTSAQKNPTAFYLCASSIGGWTGELFFGEGSRLTVL.

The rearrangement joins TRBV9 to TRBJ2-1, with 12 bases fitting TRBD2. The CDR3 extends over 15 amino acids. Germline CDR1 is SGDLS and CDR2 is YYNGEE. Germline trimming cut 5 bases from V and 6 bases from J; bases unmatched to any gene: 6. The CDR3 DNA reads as TGTGCCAGCAGTCCGACTAGCGGGAGAGGCAATGAGCAGTTCTTC. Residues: CASSPTSGRGNEQFF.

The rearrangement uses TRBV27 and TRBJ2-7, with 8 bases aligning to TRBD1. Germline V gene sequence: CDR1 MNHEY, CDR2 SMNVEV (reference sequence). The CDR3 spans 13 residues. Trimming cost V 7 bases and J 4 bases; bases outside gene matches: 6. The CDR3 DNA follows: TGTGCCAGCACCCCCAGGACAGGGTACGAGCAGTACTTC. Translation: CASTPRTGYEQYF.

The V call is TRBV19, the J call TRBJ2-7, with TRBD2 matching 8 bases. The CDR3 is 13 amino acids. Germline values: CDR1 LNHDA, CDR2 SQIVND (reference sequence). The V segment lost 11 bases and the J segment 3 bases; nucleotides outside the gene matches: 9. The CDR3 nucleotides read TGTGCCTCCTCCTCCCGGGGGGGCTACGAGCAGTACTTC. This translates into CASSSRGGYEQYF.

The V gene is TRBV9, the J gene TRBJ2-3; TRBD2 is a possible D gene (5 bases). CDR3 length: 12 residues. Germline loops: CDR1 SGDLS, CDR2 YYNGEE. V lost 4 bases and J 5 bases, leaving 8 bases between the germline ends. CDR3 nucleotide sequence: TGTGCCAGCAGCCCACGGGGAGATACGCAGTATTTT. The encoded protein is CASSPRGDTQYF.

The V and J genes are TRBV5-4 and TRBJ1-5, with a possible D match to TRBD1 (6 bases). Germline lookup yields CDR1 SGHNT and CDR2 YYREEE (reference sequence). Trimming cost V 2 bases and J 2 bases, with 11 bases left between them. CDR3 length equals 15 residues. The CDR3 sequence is CASSFGGAGNQPQHF. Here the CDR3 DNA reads TGTGCCAGCAGCTTTGGGGGCGCGGGCAATCAGCCCCAGCATTTT.

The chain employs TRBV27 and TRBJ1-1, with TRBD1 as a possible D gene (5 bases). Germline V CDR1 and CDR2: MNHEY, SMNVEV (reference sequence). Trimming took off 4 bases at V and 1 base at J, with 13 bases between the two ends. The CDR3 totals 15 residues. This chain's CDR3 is CASSSGTEPNTEAFF. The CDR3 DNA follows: TGTGCCAGCAGTTCCGGGACCGAACCGAACACTGAAGCTTTCTTT.

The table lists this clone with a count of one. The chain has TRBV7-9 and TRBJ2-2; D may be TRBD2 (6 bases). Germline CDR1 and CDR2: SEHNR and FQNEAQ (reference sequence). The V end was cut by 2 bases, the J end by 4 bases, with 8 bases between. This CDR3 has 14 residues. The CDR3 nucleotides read TGTGCCAGCAGCTTAATGCGGGGCACCGGGGAGCTGTTTTTT. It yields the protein CASSLMRGTGELFF.

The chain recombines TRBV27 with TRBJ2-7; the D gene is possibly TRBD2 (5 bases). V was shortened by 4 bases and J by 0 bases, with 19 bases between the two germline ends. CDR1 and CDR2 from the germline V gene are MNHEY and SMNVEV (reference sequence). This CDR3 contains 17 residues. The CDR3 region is CASSSLFGGPVSYEQYF. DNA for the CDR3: TGTGCCAGCAGTTCACTGTTCGGCGGGCCCGTCTCCTACGAGCAGTACTTC.

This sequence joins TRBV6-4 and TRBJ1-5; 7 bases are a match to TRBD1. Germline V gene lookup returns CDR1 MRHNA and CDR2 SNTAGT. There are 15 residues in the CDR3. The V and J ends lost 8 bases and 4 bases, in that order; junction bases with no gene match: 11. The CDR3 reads CASGGGQRGNQPQHF. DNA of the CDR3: TGTGCCAGCGGGGGGGGACAGCGAGGGAATCAGCCCCAGCATTTT.

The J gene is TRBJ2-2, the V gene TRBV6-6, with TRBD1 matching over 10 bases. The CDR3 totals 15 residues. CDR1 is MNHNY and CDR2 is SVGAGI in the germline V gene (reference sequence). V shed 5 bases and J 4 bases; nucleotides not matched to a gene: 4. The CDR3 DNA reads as TGTGCCAGCAGTCTTAGGACAGGGGGCACCGGGGAGCTGTTTTTT. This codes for CASSLRTGGTGELFF.

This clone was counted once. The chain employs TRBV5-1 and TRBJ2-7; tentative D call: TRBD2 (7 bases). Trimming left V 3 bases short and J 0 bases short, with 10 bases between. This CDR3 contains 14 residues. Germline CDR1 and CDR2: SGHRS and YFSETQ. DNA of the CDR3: TGCGCCAGCAGCTGGGGAGGGGGCTCCTACGAGCAGTACTTC. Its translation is CASSWGGGSYEQYF.

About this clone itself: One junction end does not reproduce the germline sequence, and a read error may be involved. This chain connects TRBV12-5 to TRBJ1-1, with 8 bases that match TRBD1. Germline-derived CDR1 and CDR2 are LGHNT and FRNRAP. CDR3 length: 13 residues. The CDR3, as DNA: TGTGCTAGTGGTTCCCCGGGCCGGACAGGGCCTTCGTGG. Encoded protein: CASGSPGRTGPSW.

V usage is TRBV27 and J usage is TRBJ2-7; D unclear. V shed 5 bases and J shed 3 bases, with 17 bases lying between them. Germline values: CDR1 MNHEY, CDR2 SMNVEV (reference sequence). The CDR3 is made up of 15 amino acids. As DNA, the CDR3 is TGTGCCAGCAGTCCCCTCCCGGACGGAAACTACGAGCAGTACTTC. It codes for CASSPLPDGNYEQYF.

The DNA of the CDR3 is TGTGCCAGCAGCTTTAGCGGGAGGAACGATGAGCAGTTCTTC. Amino acids: CASSFSGRNDEQFF. V is TRBV9 and J is TRBJ2-1; 10 bases are shared with TRBD2. The ends lost 4 bases at V and 8 bases at J; junction bases unmatched: 6. The germline V gene encodes CDR1 SGDLS and CDR2 YYNGEE. The CDR3 sequence is 14 residues long. The full variable domain, completed using reference TRBV9 and TRBJ2-1, is DSGVTQTPKHLITATGQRVTLRCSPRSGDLSVYWYQQSLDQGLQFLIQYYNGEERAKGNILERFSAQQFPDLHSELNLSSLELGDSALYFCASSFSGRNDEQFFGPGTRLTVL.

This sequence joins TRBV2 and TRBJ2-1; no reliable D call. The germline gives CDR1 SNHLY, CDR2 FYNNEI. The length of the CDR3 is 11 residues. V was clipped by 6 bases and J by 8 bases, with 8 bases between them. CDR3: CASSETDEQFF. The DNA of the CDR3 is TGTGCCAGCAGCGAGACTGATGAGCAGTTCTTC.

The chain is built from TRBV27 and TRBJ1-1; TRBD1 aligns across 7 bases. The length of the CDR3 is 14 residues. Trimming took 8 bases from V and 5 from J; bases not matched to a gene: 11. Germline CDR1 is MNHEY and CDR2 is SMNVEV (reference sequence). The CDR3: CASGPEGGWTEAFF. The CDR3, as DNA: TGTGCCAGCGGCCCGGAAGGGGGCTGGACTGAAGCTTTCTTT.

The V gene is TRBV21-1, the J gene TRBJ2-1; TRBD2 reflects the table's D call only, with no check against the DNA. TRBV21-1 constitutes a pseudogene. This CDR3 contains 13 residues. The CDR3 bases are TGTGCCAGCAACCAAGGGGGGGACACTGAGCAGTTCTTC. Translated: CASNQGGDTEQFF.

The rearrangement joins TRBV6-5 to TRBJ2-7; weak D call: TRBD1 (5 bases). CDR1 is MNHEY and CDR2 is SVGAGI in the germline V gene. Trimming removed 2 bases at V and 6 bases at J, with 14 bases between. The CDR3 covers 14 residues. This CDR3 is CASSYQGPSGEQYF. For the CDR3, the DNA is TGTGCCAGCAGTTACCAGGGCCCCTCAGGCGAGCAGTACTTC.

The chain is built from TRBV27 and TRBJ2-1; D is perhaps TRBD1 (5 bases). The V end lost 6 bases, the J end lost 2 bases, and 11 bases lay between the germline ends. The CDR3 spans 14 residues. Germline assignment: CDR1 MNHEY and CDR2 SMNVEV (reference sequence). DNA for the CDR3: TGTGCCAGCAGGATGCAGGGTACCTACAATGAGCAGTTCTTC. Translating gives CASRMQGTYNEQFF.

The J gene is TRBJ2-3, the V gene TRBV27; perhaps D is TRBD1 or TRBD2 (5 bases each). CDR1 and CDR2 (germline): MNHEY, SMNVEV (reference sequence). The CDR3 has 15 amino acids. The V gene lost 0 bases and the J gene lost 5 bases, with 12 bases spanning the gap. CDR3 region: CASSLSGGSRDTQYF. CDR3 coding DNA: TGTGCCAGCAGTTTATCTGGGGGTTCCCGAGATACGCAGTATTTT.